Listed here are 11 T cell receptor beta chains from one sample, sequenced in a study of blood T cell repertoires in COVID-19. Repertoires were generated with immunoSEQ multiplex PCR, while TCRdb's copy carries only in-frame clones and drops some. The data contain around 250,000 clones, around 93% of them singletons. Sequencing used PBMCs or T cells enriched from blood (not recorded which). The receptors derive from a man between 35 and 55 years old who had been exposed to COVID-19.

CDR3 protein: CASRGWTSGRHEQYF. The DNA for the CDR3 is TGTGCCAGCAGGGGATGGACTAGCGGGAGGCACGAGCAGTACTTC. The chain has TRBV27 and TRBJ2-7, with 14 bases matching TRBD2. Looked up from germline, CDR1 is MNHEY and CDR2 is SMNVEV (reference sequence). The CDR3 spans 15 residues. J was trimmed by 5 bases and V by 6 bases; bases with no gene match: 6.

J is TRBJ2-7 and V is TRBV2; TRBD1 aligns across 11 bases. Germline V gives CDR1 SNHLY, CDR2 FYNNEI. This CDR3 has 16 amino acids. J lost 6 bases, V lost 6 bases, and 13 bases had no gene match. The CDR3 spells CASRTTSGTGGREQYF. CDR3 in DNA: TGTGCCAGCAGGACCACCTCAGGGACAGGGGGGCGCGAGCAGTACTTC.

The CDR3 DNA reads TGTGCTAGTGATCCCAGCGGGACGAACACCGGGGAGCTGTTTTTT. This codes for CASDPSGTNTGELFF. The chain uses TRBV12-5 and TRBJ2-2, with 7 positions matching TRBD2. Germline CDR1 LGHNT, CDR2 FRNRAP. CDR3 length: 15 residues. J lost 0 bases, V lost 7 bases, and 5 bases had no gene match.

The V and J genes are TRBV6-5 and TRBJ2-1, with 8 bases that match TRBD2. CDR3 length: 15 amino acids. Trimming at V came to 8 bases and at J to 4 bases, leaving 10 bases not matched to a gene. Germline CDR1 and CDR2: MNHEY and SVGAGI. The CDR3 region has the DNA TGTGCCAGCCCCTTTCCGGGAGGGCCGTACAATGAGCAGTTCTTC. As protein: CASPFPGGPYNEQFF.

This chain joins TRBV12-3 or TRBV12-4 and TRBJ1-2, with D uncertain. This CDR3 spans 13 amino acids. Deletions cut 7 bases from V and 2 bases from J, with 11 bases between. Here the CDR3 reads CASTKSGNYGYTF. The CDR3 DNA reads as TGTGCCAGCACTAAATCAGGCAACTATGGCTACACCTTC.

This chain joins TRBV11-2 and TRBJ1-2; 8 bases align to TRBD1. Trimming cost V 1 base and J 6 bases; bases outside gene matches: 4. Germline lookup yields CDR1 SGHAT and CDR2 FQNNGV. The CDR3 runs 14 residues. The CDR3 is CASSLVAGGHGYTF. The DNA for the CDR3 is TGTGCCAGCAGCTTAGTGGCAGGGGGCCATGGCTACACCTTC.

The chain uses TRBV1 and TRBJ2-5; no check of the table's D call, TRBD2, against the DNA was made. TRBV1 is given as a pseudogene. The CDR3 spans 18 residues. The CDR3 protein is CTSSQDCRTSGSGETQYF. Written as DNA, the CDR3 is TGCACCAGCAGCCAAGATTGTAGGACTAGCGGGAGTGGAGAGACCCAGTACTTC.

The CDR3 protein is CASSPRTFSYEQYF. CDR3 DNA: TGTGCCAGCAGTCCGCGGACATTTTCCTACGAGCAGTACTTC. The chain uses TRBV27 and TRBJ2-7, with D tentatively TRBD1 (5 bases). The CDR3 has 14 amino acids. V lost 5 bases to trimming and J lost 1 base, with 12 bases between them. Germline CDR1 is MNHEY and CDR2 is SMNVEV (reference sequence).

The chain recombines TRBV29-1 with TRBJ2-2, with D hard to call. Germline lookup yields CDR1 SQVTM and CDR2 ANQGSEA. V was shortened by 6 bases and J by 1 base, with 12 bases between the two germline ends. The CDR3 spans 14 residues. The CDR3 loop reads CSVSRSGNTGELFF. As DNA, the CDR3 is TGCAGCGTGTCGCGGTCGGGGAACACCGGGGAGCTGTTTTTT.

The chain employs TRBV5-1 and TRBJ2-5; D might be TRBD1 (6 bases). Per the germline V gene, CDR1 is SGHRS and CDR2 is YFSETQ. V lost 0 bases and J 4 bases, leaving 10 bases between the germline ends. The CDR3 totals 14 residues. CDR3 DNA sequence: TGCGCCAGCAGCTTGGCCTTAGGGGGAGAGACCCAGTACTTC. It translates to CASSLALGGETQYF.

V gene TRBV20-1 combines with J gene TRBJ2-7; no reliable D call. Between the trimmed V and J ends, which lost 3 bases and 0 bases, there was a span of 3 bases. CDR3 length equals 11 residues. Looked up from germline, CDR1 is DFQATT and CDR2 is SNEGSKA (reference sequence). CDR3 sequence: CSASSSYEQYF. The CDR3 nucleotides read TGCAGTGCTAGCAGCTCCTACGAGCAGTACTTC.